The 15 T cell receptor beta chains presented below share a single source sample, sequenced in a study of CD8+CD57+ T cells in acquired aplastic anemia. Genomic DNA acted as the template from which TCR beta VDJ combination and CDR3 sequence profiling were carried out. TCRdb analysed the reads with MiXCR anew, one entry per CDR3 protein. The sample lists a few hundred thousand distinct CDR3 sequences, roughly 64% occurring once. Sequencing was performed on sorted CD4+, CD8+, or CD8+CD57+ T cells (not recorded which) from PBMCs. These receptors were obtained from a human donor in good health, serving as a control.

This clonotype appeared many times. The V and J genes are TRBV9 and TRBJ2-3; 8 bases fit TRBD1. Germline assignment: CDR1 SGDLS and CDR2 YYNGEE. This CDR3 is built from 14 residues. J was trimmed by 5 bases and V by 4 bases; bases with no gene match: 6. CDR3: CASSFQGAGDTQYF. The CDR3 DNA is TGTGCCAGCAGCTTTCAGGGGGCCGGAGATACGCAGTATTTT.

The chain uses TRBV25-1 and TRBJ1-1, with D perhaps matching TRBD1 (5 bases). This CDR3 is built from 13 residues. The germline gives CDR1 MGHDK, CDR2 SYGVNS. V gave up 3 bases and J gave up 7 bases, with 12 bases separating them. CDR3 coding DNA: TGTGCCAGCAGTGATTATCGACAGATTGAAGCTTTCTTT. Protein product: CASSDYRQIEAFF. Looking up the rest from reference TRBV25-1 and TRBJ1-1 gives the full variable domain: EADIYQTPRYLVIGTGKKITLECSQTMGHDKMYWYQQDPGMELHLIHYSYGVNSTEKGDLSSESTVSRIRTEHFPLTLESARPSHTSQYLCASSDYRQIEAFFGQGTRLTVV.

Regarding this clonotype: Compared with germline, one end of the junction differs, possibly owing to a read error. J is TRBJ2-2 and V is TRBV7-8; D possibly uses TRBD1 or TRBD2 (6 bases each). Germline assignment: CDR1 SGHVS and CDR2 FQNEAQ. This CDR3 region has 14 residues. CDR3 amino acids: CASSSQGAGNSPLF. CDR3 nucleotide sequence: TGTGCCAGCAGCTCACAGGGCGCGGGAAATTCACCCCTCTTT.

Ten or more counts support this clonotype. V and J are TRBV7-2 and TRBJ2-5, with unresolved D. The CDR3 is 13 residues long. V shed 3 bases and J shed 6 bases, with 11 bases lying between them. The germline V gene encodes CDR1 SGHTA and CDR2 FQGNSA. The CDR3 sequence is CASSLGLLQTQYF. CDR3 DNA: TGTGCCAGCAGCTTGGGCCTCCTTCAGACCCAGTACTTC.

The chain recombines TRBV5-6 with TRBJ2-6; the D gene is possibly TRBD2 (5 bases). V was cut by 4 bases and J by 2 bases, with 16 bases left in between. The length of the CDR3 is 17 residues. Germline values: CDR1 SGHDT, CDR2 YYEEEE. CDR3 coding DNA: TGTGCCAGCAGCGCCCTCGCGGGCCTGCCTGGGGCCAACGTCCTGACTTTC. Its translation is CASSALAGLPGANVLTF.

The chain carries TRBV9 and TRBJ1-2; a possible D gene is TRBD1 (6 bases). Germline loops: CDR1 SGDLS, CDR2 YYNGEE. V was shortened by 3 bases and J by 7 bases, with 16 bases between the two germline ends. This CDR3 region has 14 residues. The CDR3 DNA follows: TGTGCCAGCAGCGAAGGTCCGGGGGCAGGTGGCTACACCTTC. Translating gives CASSEGPGAGGYTF. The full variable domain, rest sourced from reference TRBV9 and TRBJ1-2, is DSGVTQTPKHLITATGQRVTLRCSPRSGDLSVYWYQQSLDQGLQFLIQYYNGEERAKGNILERFSAQQFPDLHSELNLSSLELGDSALYFCASSEGPGAGGYTFGSGTRLTVV.

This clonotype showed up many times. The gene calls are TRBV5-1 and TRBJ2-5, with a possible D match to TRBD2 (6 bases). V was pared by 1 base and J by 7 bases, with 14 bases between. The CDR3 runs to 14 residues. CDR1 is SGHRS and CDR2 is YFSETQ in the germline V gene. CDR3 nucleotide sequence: TGCGCCAGCAGCTTGCCAGGCGGGGAAGGGACCCAGTACTTC. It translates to CASSLPGGEGTQYF.

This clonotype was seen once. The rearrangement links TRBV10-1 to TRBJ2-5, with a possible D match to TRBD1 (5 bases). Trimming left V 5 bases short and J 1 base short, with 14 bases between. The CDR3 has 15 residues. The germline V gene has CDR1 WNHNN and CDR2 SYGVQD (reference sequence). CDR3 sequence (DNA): TGCGCCAGCAGTCCCCAGGGCCCGGGCCAAGAGACCCAGTACTTC. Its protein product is CASSPQGPGQETQYF.

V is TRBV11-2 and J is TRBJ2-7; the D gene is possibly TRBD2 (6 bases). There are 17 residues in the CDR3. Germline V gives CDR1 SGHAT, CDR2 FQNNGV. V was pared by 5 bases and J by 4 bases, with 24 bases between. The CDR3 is CASSHEVGRGPRYEQYF. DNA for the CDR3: TGTGCCAGCAGCCATGAAGTGGGGCGGGGACCGCGATACGAGCAGTACTTC.

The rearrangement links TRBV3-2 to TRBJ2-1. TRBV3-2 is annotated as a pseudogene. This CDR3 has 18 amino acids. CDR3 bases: TGTGCCAGCAGCCAAGATTGTTGGCGGGGAACTTCCTACAATGAGCAGTTCTTC. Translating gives CASSQDCWRGTSYNEQFF.

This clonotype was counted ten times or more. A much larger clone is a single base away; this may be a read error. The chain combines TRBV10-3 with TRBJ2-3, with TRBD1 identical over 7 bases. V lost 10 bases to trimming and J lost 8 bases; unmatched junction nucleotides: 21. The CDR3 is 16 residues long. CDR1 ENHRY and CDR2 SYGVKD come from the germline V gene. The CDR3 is CATGDLAQTGSGTQYF. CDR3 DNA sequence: TGTGCCACCGGAGATTTGGCCCAGACAGGGTCAGGTACGCAGTATTTT.

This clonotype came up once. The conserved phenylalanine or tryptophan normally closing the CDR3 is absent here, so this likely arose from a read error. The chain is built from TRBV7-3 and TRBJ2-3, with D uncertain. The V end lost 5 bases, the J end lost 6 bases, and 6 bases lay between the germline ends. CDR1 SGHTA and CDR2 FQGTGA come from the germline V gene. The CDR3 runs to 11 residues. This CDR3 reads CASSAHDTQYL. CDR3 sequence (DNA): TGTGCCAGCAGCGCACACGATACGCAGTATTTA.

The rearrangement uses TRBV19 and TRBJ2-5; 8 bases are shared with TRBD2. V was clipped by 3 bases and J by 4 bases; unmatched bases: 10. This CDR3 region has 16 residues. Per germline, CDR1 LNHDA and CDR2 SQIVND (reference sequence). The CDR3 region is CASSIRSGSAGETQYF. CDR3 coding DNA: TGTGCCAGTAGTATTAGGAGCGGGAGTGCTGGAGAGACCCAGTACTTC.

The CDR3 spells CSAQWIGPGPFF. The CDR3 DNA sequence: TGCAGTGCACAGTGGATCGGACCGGGACCTTTCTTT. This chain connects TRBV20-1 to TRBJ1-1, with D possibly matching TRBD1 (5 bases). This CDR3 has 12 amino acids. V gave up 6 bases and J gave up 12 bases, with 20 bases separating them. Per the germline V gene, CDR1 is DFQATT and CDR2 is SNEGSKA (reference sequence).

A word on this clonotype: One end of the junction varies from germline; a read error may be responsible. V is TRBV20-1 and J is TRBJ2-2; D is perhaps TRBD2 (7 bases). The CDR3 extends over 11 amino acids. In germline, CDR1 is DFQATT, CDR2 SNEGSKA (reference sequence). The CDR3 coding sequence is TGCAGTGCTGGGGGGGGCGGGGCGCTGTTTTTT. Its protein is CSAGGGGALFF.